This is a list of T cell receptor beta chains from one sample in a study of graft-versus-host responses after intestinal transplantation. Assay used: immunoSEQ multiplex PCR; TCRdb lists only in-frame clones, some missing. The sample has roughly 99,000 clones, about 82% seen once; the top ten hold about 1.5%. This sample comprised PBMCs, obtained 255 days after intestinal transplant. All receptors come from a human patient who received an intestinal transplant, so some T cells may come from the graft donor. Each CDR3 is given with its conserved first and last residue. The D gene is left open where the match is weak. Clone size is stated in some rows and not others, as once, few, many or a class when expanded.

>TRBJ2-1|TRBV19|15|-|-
CASSILAGSRNEQFF
TGTGCCAGTAGTATCCTGGCAGGGTCTCGCAATGAGCAGTTCTTC
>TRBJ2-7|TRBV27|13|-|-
CASSQGLSYEQYF
TGTGCCAGCAGTCAGGGCCTCTCCTACGAGCAGTACTTC
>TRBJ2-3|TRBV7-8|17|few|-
CASSLGAPVLTTDTQYF
TGTGCCAGCAGCTTAGGGGCCCCCGTTTTAACCACAGATACGCAGTATTTT
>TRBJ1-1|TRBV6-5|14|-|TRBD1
CASSQTGKNTEAFF
TGTGCCAGCAGTCAGACAGGGAAGAACACTGAAGCTTTCTTT
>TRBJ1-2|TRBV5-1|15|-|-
CASSSGRGLDYGYTF
TGCGCCAGCAGCTCGGGGCGCGGCTTGGACTATGGCTACACCTTC
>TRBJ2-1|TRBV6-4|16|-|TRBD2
CASRRTSGTPANEQFF
TGTGCCAGCAGGCGAACTAGCGGGACCCCCGCGAATGAGCAGTTCTTC
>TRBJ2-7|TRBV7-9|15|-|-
CASRPLDGVSYEQYF
TGTGCCAGCAGACCTTTGGACGGAGTATCCTACGAGCAGTACTTC
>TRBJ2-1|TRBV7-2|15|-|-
CASSLYRVGGNEQFF
TGTGCCAGCAGCTTATATCGTGTGGGCGGGAATGAGCAGTTCTTC
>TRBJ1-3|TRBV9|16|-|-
CASSVDGLPSGNTIYF
TGTGCCAGCAGCGTAGACGGACTACCCTCTGGAAACACCATATATTTT
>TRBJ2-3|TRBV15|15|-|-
CATSRGRGASDTQYF
TGTGCCACCAGCCGGGGGAGGGGGGCATCAGATACGCAGTATTTT
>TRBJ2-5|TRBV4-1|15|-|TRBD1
CASSPYPGGQETQYF
TGCGCCAGCAGCCCCTATCCAGGGGGACAAGAGACCCAGTACTTC
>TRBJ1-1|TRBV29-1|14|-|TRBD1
CSASLRDRGPEAFF
TGCAGCGCCTCTCTTCGGGACAGGGGTCCTGAAGCTTTCTTT
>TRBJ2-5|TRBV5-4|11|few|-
CASSVAGTQYF
TGTGCCAGCAGCGTGGCGGGGACCCAGTACTTC
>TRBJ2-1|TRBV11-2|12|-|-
CASGTDYNEQFF
TGTGCGTCAGGGACGGATTACAATGAGCAGTTCTTC
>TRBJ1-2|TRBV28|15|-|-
CASSLGPGLPYGYTF
TGTGCCAGCAGTTTAGGACCAGGGTTGCCCTATGGCTACACCTTC
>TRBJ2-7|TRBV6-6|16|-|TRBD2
CASSGQLAGAYYEQYF
TGTGCCAGCAGTGGACAACTAGCGGGGGCCTACTACGAGCAGTACTTC
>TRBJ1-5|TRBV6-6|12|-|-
CASSSDNQPQHF
TGTGCCAGCAGTTCGGACAATCAGCCCCAGCATTTT
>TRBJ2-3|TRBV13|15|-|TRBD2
CASSLTGGSTDTQYF
TGTGCCAGCAGCCTCACGGGGGGAAGCACAGATACGCAGTATTTT
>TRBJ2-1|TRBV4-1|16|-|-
CASSQDFSGAYNEQFF
TGCGCCAGCAGCCAAGATTTTAGCGGAGCTTACAATGAGCAGTTCTTC
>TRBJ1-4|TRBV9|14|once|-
CASSRPATNEKLFF
TGTGCCAGCAGTCGACCTGCAACTAATGAAAAACTGTTTTTT
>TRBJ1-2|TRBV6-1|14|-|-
CASSEGEGSYGYTF
TGTGCCAGCAGTGAAGGAGAGGGGAGCTATGGCTACACCTTC
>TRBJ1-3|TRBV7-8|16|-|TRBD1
CASRTTGALSGNTIYF
TGTGCCAGCAGGACGACAGGGGCGTTGTCTGGAAACACCATATATTTT
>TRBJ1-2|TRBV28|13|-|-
CASSNRDNYGYTF
TGTGCCAGCAGCAACCGGGACAACTATGGCTACACCTTC
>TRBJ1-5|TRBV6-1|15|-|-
CASNQGGTPTPPQHF
TGTGCCAGCAATCAAGGGGGGACACCAACCCCGCCCCAGCATTTT
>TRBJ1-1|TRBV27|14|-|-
CASSLYSVNTEAFF
TGTGCCAGCAGTTTATATTCAGTGAACACTGAAGCTTTCTTT
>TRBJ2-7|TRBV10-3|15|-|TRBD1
CAISEGQGGTYEQYF
TGTGCCATCAGTGAAGGACAGGGAGGAACCTACGAGCAGTACTTC
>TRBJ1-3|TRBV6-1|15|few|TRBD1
CASSERGTGGNTIYF
TGTGCCAGCAGTGAAAGGGGGACAGGTGGAAACACCATATATTTT
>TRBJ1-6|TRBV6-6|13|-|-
CASSYYRGSPLHF
TGTGCCAGCAGTTACTACCGCGGATCACCCCTCCACTTT
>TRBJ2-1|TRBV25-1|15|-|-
CASSESMVRGNEQFF
TGTGCCAGCAGTGAATCTATGGTCCGGGGCAATGAGCAGTTCTTC
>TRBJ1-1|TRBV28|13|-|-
CASSRREDTEAFF
TGTGCCAGCAGCCGGAGAGAGGATACTGAAGCTTTCTTT
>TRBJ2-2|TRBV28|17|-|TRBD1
CASEFSMGTGNTGELFF
TGTGCCAGCGAGTTTTCTATGGGGACAGGGAACACCGGGGAGCTGTTTTTT